Shown below are 25 T cell receptor beta chains from a single sample sequenced in a study of blood T cell repertoires in COVID-19. The method was immunoSEQ multiplex PCR; TCRdb's version includes in-frame clones alone and lacks a portion of them. Of around 270,000 clones in the sample, about four fifths were seen once. Sample: peripheral blood. These receptors were obtained from a woman aged 40-49 years who had recovered from COVID-19.

The chain uses TRBV5-4 and TRBJ2-1, with 12 bases that match TRBD1. V lost 3 bases to trimming and J lost 10 bases; unmatched junction nucleotides: 11. CDR1 and CDR2 (germline): SGHNT, YYREEE (reference sequence). The CDR3 spans 16 residues. The CDR3 DNA reads as TGTGCCAGCAGCTATGAAACCGGGACAGGGGGCGGCGAGCAGTTCTTC. It encodes CASSYETGTGGGEQFF.

The rearrangement links TRBV10-3 to TRBJ2-5, with 12 bases matching TRBD1. The trim removed 0 bases at V and 6 bases at J, leaving 2 bases unmatched. Germline loops: CDR1 ENHRY, CDR2 SYGVKD. This CDR3 comprises 15 residues. CDR3 sequence reads: CAISESGTGGKTQYF. CDR3 DNA: TGTGCCATCAGTGAGTCCGGGACAGGGGGCAAGACCCAGTACTTC.

This chain links TRBV27 with TRBJ1-1; D remains ambiguous. The germline V gene has CDR1 MNHEY and CDR2 SMNVEV (reference sequence). The V end lost 0 bases, the J end lost 4 bases, and 6 bases lay between the germline ends. CDR3 size: 13 residues. In DNA, the CDR3 is TGTGCCAGCAGTTTATCGGTCGGCACTGAAGCTTTCTTT. Residues: CASSLSVGTEAFF.

The chain has TRBV14 and TRBJ2-7; 11 positions agree with TRBD2. V was pared by 1 base and J by 7 bases, with 6 bases of the junction left unmatched. Germline-derived CDR1 and CDR2 are SGHDN and FVKESK. The CDR3 runs 15 residues. CDR3: CASSQALRTSGEQYF. In DNA form, the CDR3 reads TGTGCCAGCAGCCAAGCCCTACGGACTAGCGGGGAGCAGTACTTC.

The chain uses TRBV9 and TRBJ2-2; D is uncertain. The CDR3 contains 15 residues. Germline assignment: CDR1 SGDLS and CDR2 YYNGEE. The V and J ends lost 0 bases and 3 bases respectively, with 9 bases between them. CDR3 loop: CASSVAYRHTGELFF. As DNA, the CDR3 is TGTGCCAGCAGCGTAGCTTACAGACACACCGGGGAGCTGTTTTTT.

The V gene is TRBV7-9, the J gene TRBJ1-1; D is possibly TRBD1 (5 bases). V was shortened by 4 bases and J by 0 bases, with 12 bases between the two germline ends. The germline CDR1 and CDR2 sequences are SEHNR and FQNEAQ (reference sequence). The CDR3 spans 15 residues. CDR3 sequence reads: CASSSAGPMNTEAFF. The CDR3 nucleotides are TGTGCCAGCAGCTCCGCAGGGCCCATGAACACTGAAGCTTTCTTT.

The genes are TRBV28 and TRBJ1-5; no clear D gene. The germline CDR1 and CDR2 sequences are MDHEN and SYDVKM. V lost 2 bases to trimming and J lost 2 bases, with 7 bases between them. This CDR3 is 14 amino acids long. CDR3 protein: CASSLGRGNQPQHF. Written as DNA, the CDR3 is TGTGCCAGCAGTTTAGGGAGAGGCAATCAGCCCCAGCATTTT.

CDR3 sequence reads: CASSQQATNEKLFF. The CDR3 DNA is TGTGCCAGCTCCCAACAAGCAACTAATGAAAAACTGTTTTTT. The chain recombines TRBV9 with TRBJ1-4; no definite D call. Trimming removed 7 bases from V and 0 bases from J, with 10 bases in between. The CDR3 consists of 14 residues. Germline V CDR1 and CDR2: SGDLS, YYNGEE.

V is TRBV7-3 and J is TRBJ1-5, with 7 bases lining up with TRBD1. From germline, CDR1 is SGHTA and CDR2 FQGTGA. The CDR3 runs 15 residues. With V trimmed by 2 bases and J by 4 bases, 5 bases remained unmatched. The CDR3 loop reads CASSLGGQPNQPQHF. For the CDR3, the DNA is TGTGCCAGCAGCTTAGGGGGACAGCCAAATCAGCCCCAGCATTTT.

V is TRBV18 and J is TRBJ1-4; D is unresolved. Deletions cut 5 bases from V and 0 bases from J, with 10 bases between. The germline CDR1 and CDR2 sequences are KGHSH and LQKENI. This CDR3 has 15 residues. The CDR3 loop is CASSDLRPTNEKLFF. CDR3 DNA: TGTGCCAGCTCAGACTTGCGGCCAACTAATGAAAAACTGTTTTTT.

This clone came up a few times. This specimen includes other DNA sequences encoding the same CDR3. The CDR3 DNA reads TGTGCCAGCAGTGACTCGGCTAGCGGAGGCACAGATACGCAGTATTTT. This sequence encodes CASSDSASGGTDTQYF. The rearrangement links TRBV6-4 to TRBJ2-3; 7 bases fit TRBD2. The CDR3 runs 16 residues. Unmatched junction bases numbered 4, after V lost 0 bases and J lost 1 base. Germline V CDR1 and CDR2: MRHNA, SNTAGT.

The rearrangement links TRBV6-5 to TRBJ2-7; 8 nucleotides match TRBD2. This CDR3 is built from 15 residues. J gave up 2 bases and V 6 bases, and 9 bases lay outside the gene matches. Germline V CDR1 and CDR2: MNHEY, SVGAGI. The CDR3 coding sequence is TGTGCCAGCAGGCCTCAGCGGGGGACCACCTACGAGCAGTACTTC. This sequence encodes CASRPQRGTTYEQYF.

V usage is TRBV3-1 (or the pseudogene TRBV3-2) and J usage is TRBJ2-2, with 7 bases fitting TRBD2. The CDR3 has 15 residues. Trimming at V came to 5 bases and at J to 6 bases, leaving 9 bases not matched to a gene. Germline V gene lookup returns CDR1 LGHDT and CDR2 YNNKEL (reference sequence). The CDR3 sequence: CASSKTEAGPGELFF. The CDR3 DNA follows: TGTGCCAGCAGCAAAACAGAAGCGGGGCCCGGGGAGCTGTTTTTT.

J is TRBJ1-4 and V is TRBV28; D gene uncertain. V lost 7 bases and J lost 2, with 8 bases in between. The germline gives CDR1 MDHEN, CDR2 SYDVKM. The CDR3 spans 13 residues. Written as DNA, the CDR3 is TGTGCCAGCAATGAGGGCACTAATGAAAAACTGTTTTTT. Amino acid sequence: CASNEGTNEKLFF.

This chain connects TRBV7-3 to TRBJ1-2; tentative D call: TRBD1 (6 bases). Trimming took off 4 bases at V and 1 base at J, with 10 bases between the two ends. The length of the CDR3 is 14 residues. Germline CDR1 and CDR2: SGHTA and FQGTGA. In DNA form, the CDR3 reads TGTGCCAGCAGCTCTAACAGGGATAACTATGGCTACACCTTC. Translating it yields CASSSNRDNYGYTF.

The rearrangement links TRBV18 to TRBJ1-2; D is uncertain. Per germline, CDR1 KGHSH and CDR2 LQKENI. The CDR3 is 14 amino acids. Trimming took off 2 bases at V and 4 bases at J, with 11 bases between the two ends. The CDR3 sequence: CASSPREPSYGYTF. The CDR3 DNA reads TGTGCCAGCTCACCAAGGGAGCCCAGCTATGGCTACACCTTC.

The CDR3 sequence: CASSLGPEPETQYF. The CDR3 DNA is TGTGCCAGCAGTTTGGGGCCCGAACCGGAGACCCAGTACTTC. The J gene is TRBJ2-5, the V gene TRBV6-5; a weak D match, TRBD1 (5 bases). CDR3 length: 14 residues. The germline V gene encodes CDR1 MNHEY and CDR2 SVGAGI. V lost 4 bases, J lost 5 bases, and 14 bases lay in between.

The genes are TRBV15 and TRBJ2-2; 11 bases fit TRBD2. The V segment lost 3 bases and the J segment 3 bases; nucleotides outside the gene matches: 12. The germline gives CDR1 LNHNV, CDR2 YYDKDF (reference sequence). This CDR3 is 19 amino acids long. The CDR3 sequence: CATSSETSGGPPYTGELFF. The CDR3 nucleotides read TGTGCCACCAGCAGTGAAACTAGCGGGGGCCCCCCATACACCGGGGAGCTGTTTTTT.

The chain combines TRBV9 with TRBJ2-2; tentatively, D is TRBD2 (5 bases). CDR3 length equals 14 residues. CDR1 SGDLS and CDR2 YYNGEE come from the germline V gene. Trimming removed 3 bases at V and 10 bases at J, with 16 bases between. The CDR3 loop is CASSASGLSEELFF. DNA of the CDR3: TGTGCCAGCAGCGCGTCCGGACTTTCGGAGGAGCTGTTTTTT.

The chain is built from TRBV5-5 and TRBJ2-7; tentative D call: TRBD2 (5 bases). The CDR3 length is 13 residues. Germline CDR1 is SGHKS and CDR2 is YYEKEE (reference sequence). V dropped 1 base and J dropped 3 bases, with 8 bases sitting between them. The CDR3 sequence: CASSLWTGYEQYF. CDR3 DNA: TGTGCCAGCAGCTTGTGGACTGGCTACGAGCAGTACTTC.

This chain joins TRBV2 and TRBJ2-7, with D perhaps matching TRBD1 (5 bases). The CDR3 runs to 12 residues. CDR1 is SNHLY, CDR2 FYNNEI, per germline. Trimming left V 6 bases short and J 3 bases short, with 9 bases between. The CDR3 DNA sequence: TGTGCCAGCAGAGAACAGGTCTACGAGCAGTACTTC. Translating it yields CASREQVYEQYF.

V usage is TRBV28 and J usage is TRBJ1-4; D call uncertain. In germline, CDR1 is MDHEN, CDR2 SYDVKM. There are 17 residues in the CDR3. V lost 7 bases and J 0 bases, leaving 18 bases between the germline ends. CDR3 bases: TGTGCCAGCACCCGTCCCACCACTATCCCAACTAATGAAAAACTGTTTTTT. This translates into CASTRPTTIPTNEKLFF.

This clone has only one observation. The chain links TRBV5-4 to TRBJ1-5, with D hard to call. Germline V gene lookup returns CDR1 SGHNT and CDR2 YYREEE (reference sequence). The CDR3 totals 13 residues. Trimming left V 0 bases short and J 5 bases short, with 6 bases between. This CDR3 reads CASSLDQDQPQHF. The CDR3 DNA is TGTGCCAGCAGCTTGGATCAGGATCAGCCCCAGCATTTT.

The V call is TRBV7-9, the J call TRBJ1-1; D is possibly TRBD1 (5 bases). V was trimmed by 9 bases and J by 0 bases, leaving 20 bases between them. Germline V gene data show CDR1 as SEHNR and CDR2 as FQNEAQ (reference sequence). The CDR3 runs to 16 residues. The CDR3 nucleotides are TGTGCCAGTGGGGCCCCCGGGGGAGCTATGAACACTGAAGCTTTCTTT. It specifies CASGAPGGAMNTEAFF.

This chain joins TRBV28 and TRBJ2-3; TRBD2 agrees at 12 bases. CDR1 and CDR2 from the germline V gene are MDHEN and SYDVKM. This CDR3 has 17 residues. V trimming: 5 bases; J trimming: 2 bases; junction bases outside the gene matches: 8. CDR3 coding DNA: TGTGCCAGCAGTACCCCTAGCGGGGGGGCGGACACAGATACGCAGTATTTT. Its translation is CASSTPSGGADTDTQYF. The complete variable domain, with remaining parts taken from reference TRBV28 and TRBJ2-3, reads DVKVTQSSRYLVKRTGEKVFLECVQDMDHENMFWYRQDPGLGLRLIYFSYDVKMKEKGDIPEGYSVSREKKERFSLILESASTNQTSMYLCASSTPSGGADTDTQYFGPGTRLTVL.